One sample yielded the 3 T cell receptor beta chains listed below, sequenced in a study of cytomegalovirus exposure and HLA in healthy donors. PCR amplification relied on 60 Vbeta primers (plus 13 Jbeta primers). Profiling relied on immunoSEQ multiplex PCR, and the TCRdb table lists in-frame clones only, not all of them. Of around 170,000 clones listed, around 78% are singletons. The sample consisted of PBMCs. These TCRs come from a woman aged 50 to 60 in good health and CMV-seropositive.

Turning to this clone: Other DNA sequences in the sample encode the same CDR3. This sequence joins TRBV2 and TRBJ1-5; possibly TRBD1 for D (5 bases). Germline CDR1 SNHLY, CDR2 FYNNEI. This CDR3 is built from 15 residues. V lost 0 bases and J lost 6, with 12 bases in between. CDR3 nucleotides: TGTGCCAGCAGTGAAGCTCGTGGGGCTGGTCAGCCCCAGCATTTT. Amino acid sequence: CASSEARGAGQPQHF. The full variable domain, completed using reference TRBV2 and TRBJ1-5, is EPEVTQTPSHQVTQMGQEVILRCVPISNHLYFYWYRQILGQKVEFLVSFYNNEISEKSEIFDDQFSVERPDGSNFTLKIRSTKLEDSAMYFCASSEARGAGQPQHFGDGTRLSIL.

The rearrangement joins TRBV4-2 to TRBJ2-7; TRBD1 matches at 7 bases. The V and J ends lost 0 bases and 4 bases, in that order; junction bases with no gene match: 6. Germline V gene lookup returns CDR1 LGHNA and CDR2 YNFKEQ. The CDR3 contains 15 residues. CDR3 sequence: CASSQDGHRGYEQYF. CDR3 nucleotides: TGTGCCAGCAGCCAAGACGGCCACAGGGGATACGAGCAGTACTTC.

This clone was detected only a few times. This chain connects TRBV5-4 to TRBJ2-7, with D possibly being TRBD2 (5 bases). There are 15 residues in the CDR3. Germline lookup yields CDR1 SGHNT and CDR2 YYREEE (reference sequence). The germline V and J ends were trimmed by 4 bases and 2 bases, with 16 bases remaining between them. The CDR3 region has the DNA TGTGCCAGCAGCACCACACGAAAGGGAGCCTACGAGCAGTACTTC. Its translation is CASSTTRKGAYEQYF.